These 15 T cell receptor beta chains were sequenced from one sample in a study of blood T cell repertoires in COVID-19. Data came from immunoSEQ multiplex PCR; TCRdb stores just in-frame clones and leaves some out. The table includes around 160,000 clones, 85% detected once. Sequenced input: peripheral blood. The receptors come from a woman between 40 and 55 years old with active or convalescent COVID-19.

V and J are TRBV2 and TRBJ1-1; D perhaps matches TRBD1 (6 bases). The CDR3 runs 11 residues. Germline values: CDR1 SNHLY, CDR2 FYNNEI. Trimming stripped 9 bases from V and 8 bases from J, with 13 bases between. CDR3 residues: CARTTDREAFF. Written as DNA, the CDR3 is TGTGCCAGAACAACCGACAGGGAAGCTTTCTTT.

V usage is TRBV7-9 and J usage is TRBJ1-3; 7 bases match TRBD1. The CDR3 is made up of 15 amino acids. After removal of 1 base from V and 2 bases from J, the junction contained 2 bases not matched to a gene. CDR1 is SEHNR and CDR2 is FQNEAQ in the germline V gene (reference sequence). The CDR3 sequence: CASSLEGTAGNTIYF. CDR3 DNA: TGTGCCAGCAGCTTAGAAGGGACAGCTGGAAACACCATATATTTT.

The V and J genes are TRBV30 and TRBJ1-6; 7 positions agree with TRBD1. This CDR3 is 14 amino acids long. CDR1 GTSNPN and CDR2 SVGIG come from the germline V gene (reference sequence). The V gene end was trimmed by 2 bases and the J gene end by 7 bases; junction bases not matched to a gene: 5. CDR3 loop: CAWSLRQGNSPLHF. The CDR3 DNA reads TGTGCCTGGAGTCTCAGACAGGGAAATTCACCCCTCCACTTT.

The V gene is TRBV28, the J gene TRBJ1-2; TRBD1 matches 10 bases. CDR1 is MDHEN, CDR2 SYDVKM, per germline. V dropped 8 bases and J dropped 5; count of bases not matched to a gene: 11. The CDR3 contains 15 residues. The CDR3, as DNA: TGTGCCAGCGGGAACCAAATGGGACAGGGGTATGGCTACACCTTC. Protein sequence: CASGNQMGQGYGYTF.

V is TRBV6-5 and J is TRBJ1-1; 7 bases align to TRBD1. The CDR3 contains 16 residues. The germline gives CDR1 MNHEY, CDR2 SVGAGI. With V trimmed by 0 bases and J by 2 bases, 6 bases remained unmatched. The CDR3: CASSYSRRGGNTEAFF. The CDR3 nucleotides read TGTGCCAGCAGTTACTCGAGGAGAGGGGGCAACACTGAAGCTTTCTTT.

The chain combines TRBV6-7 with TRBJ1-1; tentative D call: TRBD1 (6 bases). Being an ORF, TRBV6-7 has a function that is uncertain. Trimming took off 0 bases at V and 6 bases at J, with 29 bases between the two ends. The CDR3 is 20 residues long. DNA of the CDR3: TGTGCCAGCAGTTACTCGAGGGCAGGGGACACCTTAAGCCCAAACCCTGAAGCTTTCTTT. It encodes CASSYSRAGDTLSPNPEAFF.

The V gene is TRBV19, the J gene TRBJ2-3; TRBD2 might be the D (6 bases). V shed 9 bases and J shed 2 bases, with 12 bases lying between them. The CDR3 length is 13 residues. Germline V gene sequence: CDR1 LNHDA, CDR2 SQIVND (reference sequence). The CDR3 reads CASAPGDTDTQYF. In nucleotides, the CDR3 is TGTGCCAGCGCTCCGGGGGACACAGATACGCAGTATTTT.

The CDR3 here is CASSYAGDASNQPQHF. The DNA of the CDR3 is TGTGCCAGCAGCTACGCAGGGGATGCAAGCAATCAGCCCCAGCATTTT. The J gene is TRBJ1-5, the V gene TRBV3-1 (or the pseudogene TRBV3-2), with a weak D call TRBD1 (6 bases). Germline-derived CDR1 and CDR2 are LGHDT and YNNKEL (reference sequence). V lost 5 bases and J 1 base, leaving 15 bases between the germline ends. This CDR3 has 16 amino acids.

The genes are TRBV29-1 and TRBJ2-3; D possibly corresponds to TRBD2 (5 bases). The CDR3 totals 16 residues. Trimming stripped 1 base from V and 4 bases from J, with 18 bases between. The germline V gene encodes CDR1 SQVTM and CDR2 ANQGSEA. CDR3 DNA: TGCAGCGTTGAAGTGGCCTTCGGAGGAGGCGCAGATACGCAGTATTTT. This translates into CSVEVAFGGGADTQYF.

With regard to this clone: The same CDR3 can be traced to other DNA sequences in this sample. Here the CDR3 DNA reads TGTGCCAGCAGTACAGCGGGAGGAGGGTCCTACGAGCAGTACTTC. Translating it yields CASSTAGGGSYEQYF. The chain has TRBV6-2 or TRBV6-3 and TRBJ2-7; 9 bases fit TRBD2. The V and J ends lost 5 bases and 1 base, in that order; junction bases with no gene match: 6. CDR1 and CDR2 (germline): MNHEY, SVGEGT. The CDR3 totals 15 residues.

The V call is TRBV7-6, the J call TRBJ2-7; 9 bases line up with TRBD2. Germline lookup yields CDR1 SGHVS and CDR2 FNYEAQ. The CDR3 is 16 amino acids. After removal of 1 base from V and 2 bases from J, the junction contained 6 bases not matched to a gene. The CDR3 DNA follows: TGTGCCAGCAGCTTAGGGGCGGGGGGGGTGCCCTACGAGCAGTACTTC. It encodes CASSLGAGGVPYEQYF.

This clone was recorded once. The V gene is TRBV10-3, the J gene TRBJ1-1; 8 positions agree with TRBD1. Per the germline V gene, CDR1 is ENHRY and CDR2 is SYGVKD. CDR3 size: 13 residues. Germline trimming cut 4 bases from V and 6 bases from J; bases unmatched to any gene: 4. CDR3 protein: CAISAGGRAEAFF. Here the CDR3 DNA reads TGTGCCATCAGTGCAGGGGGCCGGGCTGAAGCTTTCTTT.

This chain uses TRBV14 with TRBJ1-1; the D gene is possibly TRBD1 (5 bases). This CDR3 spans 14 amino acids. Germline V CDR1 and CDR2: SGHDN, FVKESK. V lost 4 bases to trimming and J lost 11 bases, with 20 bases between them. The CDR3 nucleotides are TGTGCCAGCAGCCCCCCCCCAGGGCCGGTTTGGGCTTTCTTT. Its protein is CASSPPPGPVWAFF.

The V call is TRBV25-1, the J call TRBJ1-1; 8 nucleotides align to TRBD1. The germline V gene has CDR1 MGHDK and CDR2 SYGVNS. The length of the CDR3 is 15 residues. V was pared by 3 bases and J by 0 bases, with 3 bases of the junction left unmatched. The CDR3 nucleotides are TGTGCCAGCAGTGAGCCGACAGGGGTGAACACTGAAGCTTTCTTT. Translated, it gives CASSEPTGVNTEAFF.

Only a few counts were recorded for this clone. The genes are TRBV6-1 and TRBJ2-2; tentative D call: TRBD1 (6 bases). CDR1 and CDR2 (germline): MNHNS, SASEGT. CDR3 size: 14 residues. Trimming cost V 5 bases and J 7 bases, with 14 bases left between them. The chain's CDR3 is CASSLGHSSGELFF. DNA for the CDR3: TGTGCCAGCAGTTTGGGACACTCTAGCGGGGAGCTGTTTTTT.